The source of this TCR beta chain is a study of blood T cell repertoires in COVID-19. Profiling relied on immunoSEQ multiplex PCR, and the TCRdb table lists in-frame clones only, not all of them. The sample holds 25,000 to 30,000 clones, 60% to 85% seen once. CDR3 size: 14 residues. CDR1 and CDR2 (germline): SGHNT, YENEEA. V lost 5 bases to trimming and J lost 8 bases, with 15 bases between them. The clonotype originates from an elderly man with active or convalescent COVID-19. This rearrangement joins TRBV11-3 to TRBJ1-4; D is ambiguous. Sequencing used peripheral blood. The CDR3 loop is CASSPSPGSEKLFF. CDR3 DNA sequence: TGTGCCAGCAGCCCCTCCCCGGGGTCGGAAAAACTGTTTTTT.